The T cell receptor (beta chain) described here comes from a study of blood T cell repertoires in COVID-19. Overall study context: The analysed material was cDNA or gDNA that came from T cells, B-cell-depleted T cells, or PBMCs.

Seattle patients were enrolled during active infection and followed longitudinally. Source study methods: Amplification with reference gene primers provided the estimates of nucleated cell counts. Libraries were prepared by immunoSEQ multiplex PCR; TCRdb keeps only in-frame clonotypes and omits some of them. The V and J calls and clone size were taken over from that table, and D and trimming were inferred from the DNA. The sample carries around 140,000 clones, 84% recorded once. CDR1 is SGHRS, CDR2 YFSETQ, per germline. V shed 0 bases and J 6 bases; nucleotides not matched to a gene: 6. The CDR3 covers 16 residues.

The receptor comes from a young man with COVID-19, enrolled during active disease. Sequencing was performed on peripheral blood. This rearrangement joins TRBV5-1 to TRBJ2-3; 11 bases agree with TRBD2. The CDR3 nucleotides are TGCGCCAGCAGCTTGGCCGGGACTAGCGGAGGGGATACGCAGTATTTT. Protein product: CASSLAGTSGGDTQYF.